One and the same sample provided the 20 T cell receptor beta chains below, sequenced in a study of control samples from healthy donors and cancer patients. TCRdb keeps only in-frame clones here, not all; method: immunoSEQ multiplex PCR. Of approximately 110,000 clones in the sample, about 80% were seen once. Sequencing was carried out using blood. These receptors originate from a woman between 50 and 59 years old in good health.

This chain links TRBV5-4 with TRBJ2-1; D perhaps matches TRBD2 (6 bases). Germline loops: CDR1 SGHNT, CDR2 YYREEE (reference sequence). V lost 0 bases, J lost 7 bases, and 17 bases lay in between. This CDR3 contains 16 residues. This CDR3 reads CASSLAGGAPANEQFF. Here the CDR3 DNA reads TGTGCCAGCAGCTTGGCTGGCGGGGCCCCGGCGAATGAGCAGTTCTTC.

This clone was counted only a few times. V and J are TRBV11-1 and TRBJ2-3; TRBD2 matches 10 bases. Looked up from germline, CDR1 is SGHAT and CDR2 is FQDESV (reference sequence). This CDR3 contains 15 residues. V lost 5 bases and J lost 1; bases outside the gene matches: 3. CDR3 coding DNA: TGTGCCAGCAGCAGCGGGACTAGCGGCACAGATACGCAGTATTTT. Amino acid sequence: CASSSGTSGTDTQYF.

The table lists this clone with a few counts. This chain joins TRBV19 and TRBJ2-3; D perhaps matches TRBD1 (6 bases). The germline V and J ends were trimmed by 9 bases and 2 bases, with 15 bases remaining between them. The CDR3 sequence is 14 residues long. Germline CDR1 and CDR2: LNHDA and SQIVND (reference sequence). CDR3 nucleotides: TGTGCCAGCCGGAAGACAGGCTCCACAGATACGCAGTATTTT. Encoded protein: CASRKTGSTDTQYF.

The rearrangement joins TRBV12-3 or TRBV12-4 to TRBJ2-1; D remains ambiguous. The CDR3 runs to 13 residues. With 0 bases removed from V and 7 bases from J, the gap between germline ends came to 7 bases. DNA for the CDR3: TGTGCCAGCAGTTTAGCGAACACGAATGAGCAGTTCTTC. Its translation is CASSLANTNEQFF.

The chain is built from TRBV11-2 and TRBJ1-2; D uncertain. Trimming shortened V by 0 bases and J by 1 base, and 18 bases separated the two germline ends. Germline values: CDR1 SGHAT, CDR2 FQNNGV. The CDR3 runs 18 residues. DNA of the CDR3: TGTGCCAGCAGCTTAGATTATTTTAGTGGTGTCAGTAACTATGGCTACACCTTC. Translation: CASSLDYFSGVSNYGYTF.

The chain recombines TRBV6-1 with TRBJ1-2, with 7 bases fitting TRBD1. CDR1 and CDR2 from the germline V gene are MNHNS and SASEGT. Trimming at V came to 0 bases and at J to 5 bases, leaving 3 bases not matched to a gene. The CDR3 loop spans 14 amino acids. The CDR3: CASSEAGQLYGYTF. The CDR3 DNA reads as TGTGCCAGCAGTGAAGCGGGACAGTTATATGGCTACACCTTC.

The chain recombines TRBV28 with TRBJ2-7, with 9 bases that match TRBD1. This CDR3 has 15 residues. Germline-derived CDR1 and CDR2 are MDHEN and SYDVKM. Trimming at V came to 2 bases and at J to 1 base, leaving 3 bases not matched to a gene. The chain's CDR3 is CASSLAGTGSYEQYF. The CDR3 DNA sequence: TGTGCCAGCAGTTTAGCGGGGACAGGGTCCTACGAGCAGTACTTC.

V and J are TRBV6-6 and TRBJ1-1; weak D call: TRBD1 (6 bases). There are 11 residues in the CDR3. CDR1 MNHNY and CDR2 SVGAGI come from the germline V gene (reference sequence). Trimming stripped 9 bases from V and 3 bases from J, with 8 bases between. The CDR3 spells CASRGDTEAFF. The CDR3, as DNA: TGTGCCAGTAGGGGGGACACTGAAGCTTTCTTT.

The chain couples TRBV18 to TRBJ1-6; D remains unclear. V was trimmed by 3 bases and J by 8 bases, leaving 11 bases between them. Germline V gene sequence: CDR1 KGHSH, CDR2 LQKENI. This CDR3 is built from 14 residues. The CDR3 reads CASSPPGRDSPLHF. The CDR3 nucleotides read TGTGCCAGCTCACCCCCCGGGCGGGATTCACCCCTCCACTTT.

V is TRBV4-3 and J is TRBJ2-7; TRBD1 aligns across 7 bases. Trimming removed 0 bases from V and 0 bases from J; junction bases left unmatched: 5. CDR3 length equals 16 residues. From germline, CDR1 is LGHNA and CDR2 YSLEER. The chain's CDR3 is CASSQDRQGFSYEQYF. DNA of the CDR3: TGCGCCAGCAGCCAAGACAGACAGGGATTCTCCTACGAGCAGTACTTC.

The genes are TRBV9 and TRBJ2-3, with D hard to call. The CDR3 sequence is 10 residues long. V shed 7 bases and J shed 1 base, with 1 base lying between them. The germline V gene has CDR1 SGDLS and CDR2 YYNGEE. The CDR3 is CASGTDTQYF. CDR3 nucleotides: TGTGCCAGCGGCACAGATACGCAGTATTTT. Together with reference TRBV9 and TRBJ2-3, the CDR3 gives the full variable domain: DSGVTQTPKHLITATGQRVTLRCSPRSGDLSVYWYQQSLDQGLQFLIQYYNGEERAKGNILERFSAQQFPDLHSELNLSSLELGDSALYFCASGTDTQYFGPGTRLTVL.

The genes are TRBV7-2 and TRBJ1-5; D call uncertain. Germline assignment: CDR1 SGHTA and CDR2 FQGNSA. V lost 1 base and J lost 7, with 8 bases in between. The CDR3 has 13 amino acids. CDR3 amino acids: CASSLEPDQPQHF. CDR3 DNA: TGTGCCAGCAGCTTAGAACCGGACCAGCCCCAGCATTTT.

The CDR3 loop reads CASSLGDRGITEAFF. In DNA, the CDR3 is TGTGCCAGCAGCCTTGGGGACAGGGGAATTACTGAAGCTTTCTTT. This chain uses TRBV6-2 or TRBV6-3 with TRBJ1-1; TRBD1 aligns across 10 bases. V trimming: 6 bases; J trimming: 5 bases; junction bases outside the gene matches: 9. This CDR3 is built from 15 residues. The germline V gene has CDR1 MNHEY and CDR2 SVGEGT.

V and J are TRBV7-2 and TRBJ2-5, with a tentative D call TRBD1 (5 bases). CDR1 SGHTA and CDR2 FQGNSA come from the germline V gene. Deletions cut 0 bases from V and 5 bases from J, with 16 bases between. The CDR3 length is 16 residues. CDR3 residues: CASSLAGADPLETQYF. CDR3 DNA: TGTGCCAGCAGCTTAGCTGGGGCAGACCCCCTGGAGACCCAGTACTTC.

This clone was seen once. The chain carries TRBV6-2 or TRBV6-3 and TRBJ2-5, with a possible D match to TRBD2 (6 bases). V gave up 0 bases and J gave up 6 bases, with 11 bases separating them. Germline V gene sequence: CDR1 MNHEY, CDR2 SVGEGT. The length of the CDR3 is 14 residues. CDR3: CASSYSGGWQTQYF. In DNA form, the CDR3 reads TGTGCCAGCAGTTACTCGGGGGGTTGGCAGACCCAGTACTTC.

The V and J genes are TRBV28 and TRBJ1-1; no firm D call. The CDR3 consists of 13 residues. V was pared by 2 bases and J by 0 bases, with 4 bases between. Germline V gene sequence: CDR1 MDHEN, CDR2 SYDVKM. CDR3 protein: CASSLTVNTEAFF. The CDR3 bases are TGTGCCAGCAGTTTAACTGTGAACACTGAAGCTTTCTTT.

The V gene is TRBV14, the J gene TRBJ2-6, with D perhaps matching TRBD1 (6 bases). The germline CDR1 and CDR2 sequences are SGHDN and FVKESK. This CDR3 is built from 15 residues. With 4 bases removed from V and 13 bases from J, the gap between germline ends came to 20 bases. The CDR3 DNA sequence: TGTGCCAGCAGCCTCCGGGACACCCTTTCGAGTGTCCTGACTTTC. Its translation: CASSLRDTLSSVLTF.

The chain combines TRBV5-1 with TRBJ1-2; tentatively, D is TRBD1 (5 bases). Looked up from germline, CDR1 is SGHRS and CDR2 is YFSETQ. Trimming cost V 4 bases and J 8 bases, with 18 bases left between them. The CDR3 totals 14 residues. The chain's CDR3 is CASSQGHHPSGYTF. CDR3 DNA sequence: TGCGCCAGCAGCCAAGGACACCACCCGTCGGGCTACACCTTC.

A remark on this clone: The same CDR3 also results from other DNA sequences found in this sample. V and J are TRBV19 and TRBJ1-4, with D tentatively TRBD1 (5 bases). V lost 6 bases to trimming and J lost 0 bases, with 11 bases between them. CDR1 and CDR2 (germline): LNHDA, SQIVND (reference sequence). This CDR3 has 15 amino acids. CDR3 sequence: CASRQSGATNEKLFF. The CDR3 DNA follows: TGTGCCAGTAGGCAGTCGGGGGCAACTAATGAAAAACTGTTTTTT.

The rearrangement joins TRBV3-1 (or the pseudogene TRBV3-2) to TRBJ2-1, with D hard to call. V lost 4 bases to trimming and J lost 4 bases, with 17 bases between them. The CDR3 sequence is 16 residues long. Germline CDR1 LGHDT, CDR2 YNNKEL (reference sequence). The CDR3 nucleotides read TGTGCCAGCAGCCTAGGACCGACGCCAATATACAATGAGCAGTTCTTC. This codes for CASSLGPTPIYNEQFF.